The source of this T cell receptor beta chain is a study of spatial heterogeneity in lung cancer. TCRdb independently ran MiXCR on the 5' RACE reads; one entry per CDR3 protein. Of some 20,000 distinct CDR3 sequences listed, 2.5% to 4% were seen once; the top ten hold around 28%. This clonotype has ten or more counts. The sample's time point: sample taken at primary tumor resection. The source of this sequence is a female donor with early-stage non-small cell lung cancer. The sample here was PBMCs, taken at surgery.

The CDR3 here is CASSQEAGTNEKLFF. The CDR3 DNA reads as TGTGCCAGCAGCCAAGAGGCAGGAACTAATGAAAAACTGTTTTTT. The chain joins TRBV4-2 to TRBJ1-4; D gene uncertain. CDR3 size: 15 residues. V lost 0 bases and J lost 1, with 6 bases in between. CDR1 is LGHNA and CDR2 is YNFKEQ in the germline V gene.